A selection of T cell receptor beta chains follows, all from one sample in a study of radiation and T cells in renal cell carcinoma. The protocol was immunoSEQ multiplex PCR, while the TCRdb copy is restricted to in-frame clones and leaves out a portion. The table records around 160,000 clones, around 89% of them present only once. The input for sequencing was blood, taken from a patient whose treatment included radiotherapy and nephrectomy. The receptors were gathered from a woman in her 70s with renal cell carcinoma. The CDR3 runs from the conserved cysteine through the conserved F or W. Fields, in order: CDR3 protein, CDR3 DNA, clone size, V gene, J gene, D gene. D genes are given only for firm matches. Clone size appears in some rows only: once, few, many, or a class for an expanded clone.

CASGTGNSPLHF,TGTGCCAGTGGGACAGGAAATTCACCCCTCCACTTT,-,TRBV19,TRBJ1-6,TRBD1
CASSPAGGPPHNEQFF,TGTGCCAGCAGCCCAGCGGGGGGGCCCCCCCACAATGAGCAGTTCTTC,-,TRBV7-6,TRBJ2-1,TRBD2
CASSLGTGNYEQYF,TGCGCCAGCAGCTTAGGGACAGGGAACTACGAGCAGTACTTC,once,TRBV5-1,TRBJ2-7,TRBD1
CASSSVGPLWYGYTF,TGTGCCAGCAGTTCCGTTGGGCCCTTGTGGTATGGCTACACCTTC,-,TRBV27,TRBJ1-2,-
CASSFWGVGNSPLHF,TGTGCCAGCAGCTTCTGGGGGGTCGGGAATTCACCCCTCCACTTT,-,TRBV5-6,TRBJ1-6,-
CASSTNADVADTQYF,TGTGCCAGCAGCACAAACGCGGATGTTGCAGATACGCAGTATTTT,-,TRBV28,TRBJ2-3,-
CASSQGSNQPQHF,TGTGCCAGCAGCCAGGGAAGCAATCAGCCCCAGCATTTT,-,TRBV6-6,TRBJ1-5,-
CASSGKLNTEAFF,TGTGCCAGCAGTGGAAAATTGAACACTGAAGCTTTCTTT,-,TRBV6-1,TRBJ1-1,-
CASSLGRPSSGNTIYF,TGTGCCAGCAGCCTTGGCAGGCCGAGCTCTGGAAACACCATATATTTT,-,TRBV6-6,TRBJ1-3,-
CASSYNRGRTEAFF,TGTGCCAGCAGTTACAATCGGGGGCGGACTGAAGCTTTCTTT,-,TRBV6-6,TRBJ1-1,-